This T cell receptor beta chain comes out of a study of T cell responses to AZD1222 COVID-19 vaccine. The protocol was immunoSEQ multiplex PCR, while the TCRdb copy is restricted to in-frame clones and leaves out a portion. Here the sample spans about 120,000 clones, approximately 90% being singletons. Pooled in the analysis were second doses at about 4 or about 12 weeks. Trimming at V came to 8 bases and at J to 3 bases, leaving 8 bases not matched to a gene. The CDR3 sequence is 15 residues long. Germline CDR1 and CDR2: SGHTA and FQGNSA. This TCR was sampled from an adult who received the AZD1222 COVID-19 vaccine. This specimen consisted of peripheral blood, obtained 28 days after the second AZD1222 dose. The rearrangement joins TRBV7-2 to TRBJ2-3; 10 bases agree with TRBD2. This CDR3 is CASGGAGGLTDTQYF. CDR3 nucleotides: TGTGCCAGCGGAGGAGCGGGGGGGTTAACAGATACGCAGTATTTT. Together with reference TRBV7-2 and TRBJ2-3, the CDR3 gives the full variable domain: GAGVSQSPSNKVTEKGKDVELRCDPISGHTALYWYRQSLGQGLEFLIYFQGNSAPDKSGLPSDRFSAERTGGSVSTLTIQRTQQEDSAVYLCASGGAGGLTDTQYFGPGTRLTVL.